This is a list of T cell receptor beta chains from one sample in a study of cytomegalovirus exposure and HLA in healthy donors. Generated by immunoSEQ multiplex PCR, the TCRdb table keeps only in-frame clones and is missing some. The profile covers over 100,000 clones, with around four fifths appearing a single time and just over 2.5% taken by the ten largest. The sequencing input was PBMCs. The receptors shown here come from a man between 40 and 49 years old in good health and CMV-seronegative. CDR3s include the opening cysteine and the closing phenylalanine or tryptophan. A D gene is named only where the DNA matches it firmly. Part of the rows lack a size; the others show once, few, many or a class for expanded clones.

DNA: TGTGCCTGGGCCCTCGAGAGGAGGCGGGAGCAGTACTTC
CDR3: CAWALERRREQYF
size: few
D: -
J: TRBJ2-7
V: TRBV30

DNA: TGCAGTGCCCGGACATTGGATGGCTACACCTTC
CDR3: CSARTLDGYTF
size: few
D: -
J: TRBJ1-2
V: TRBV20-1

DNA: TGTGCCAGCAGTTTCGACCGAGAAGGGGCCCTTGAAGCTTTCTTT
CDR3: CASSFDREGALEAFF
size: -
D: -
J: TRBJ1-1
V: TRBV27

DNA: TGTGCCAGCAGTTACTCACGGACAAACTATGGCTACACCTTC
CDR3: CASSYSRTNYGYTF
size: -
D: -
J: TRBJ1-2
V: TRBV6-5

DNA: TGCGCCAGCAGCCAAGAAGGGACAGGGGTAGTCGAGCAGTACTTC
CDR3: CASSQEGTGVVEQYF
size: -
D: TRBD1
J: TRBJ2-7
V: TRBV4-1

DNA: TGTGCCAGCAGCTTCTCCGGCACAGGGGGGAATCAGCCCCAGCATTTT
CDR3: CASSFSGTGGNQPQHF
size: -
D: TRBD1
J: TRBJ1-5
V: TRBV7-9

DNA: TGTGCCAGCAGCCCGGGACTAGCGGGGGGGACTGAGCAGTTCTTC
CDR3: CASSPGLAGGTEQFF
size: -
D: TRBD2
J: TRBJ2-1
V: TRBV9

DNA: TGTGCCAGTAGTGTGACAGGGACTAATGAAAAACTGTTTTTT
CDR3: CASSVTGTNEKLFF
size: few
D: TRBD1
J: TRBJ1-4
V: TRBV19

DNA: TGTGCCAGCAGTGACTCCCTTGTGCTAGCAACCTTCTCCTACGAGCAGTACTTC
CDR3: CASSDSLVLATFSYEQYF
size: -
D: -
J: TRBJ2-7
V: TRBV6-4

DNA: TGCGCCAGCAGTGACGCACAGGAATTGACGAACACCGGGGAGCTGTTTTTT
CDR3: CASSDAQELTNTGELFF
size: -
D: -
J: TRBJ2-2
V: TRBV10-2

DNA: TGTGCCAGCAGCCAAGAAGTAGGACAGGGGAACACAGATACGCAGTATTTT
CDR3: CASSQEVGQGNTDTQYF
size: -
D: TRBD1
J: TRBJ2-3
V: TRBV4-2

DNA: TGTGCCAGCAGACGACAGGGATTGGAAGATACGCAGTATTTT
CDR3: CASRRQGLEDTQYF
size: -
D: TRBD1
J: TRBJ2-3
V: TRBV7-2

DNA: TGTGCCAGCAGCTCACCCCGGGACAGCTACGAGCAGTACTTC
CDR3: CASSSPRDSYEQYF
size: -
D: TRBD1
J: TRBJ2-7
V: TRBV7-9

DNA: TGCGCCAGCAGCTTAGGAGGGGGGGCCGTCACAGATACGCAGTATTTT
CDR3: CASSLGGGAVTDTQYF
size: -
D: -
J: TRBJ2-3
V: TRBV5-1

DNA: TGTGCCAGCAGCCCGGACAGGGCTTGGAATGAAGCTTTCTTT
CDR3: CASSPDRAWNEAFF
size: once
D: TRBD1
J: TRBJ1-1
V: TRBV5-6

DNA: TGTGCCAGCAGAAGAGGCCCGGACAGGTGCGAGCAGTACTTC
CDR3: CASRRGPDRCEQYF
size: -
D: TRBD1
J: TRBJ2-7
V: TRBV2

DNA: TGTGCCAGCAGCTTAGTCGGCGGGGGCCCCCCTATTTTT
CDR3: CASSLVGGGPPIF
size: -
D: -
J: TRBJ2-3
V: TRBV11-2

DNA: TGTGCCTGGAGTAAAATTAGCGGGGGGTTCCACGAGCAGTACTTC
CDR3: CAWSKISGGFHEQYF
size: once
D: TRBD2
J: TRBJ2-7
V: TRBV30

DNA: TGCGCCAGCAGCCTACGATCCGGGACAGCTGGATTGGATGAGCAGTTCTTC
CDR3: CASSLRSGTAGLDEQFF
size: -
D: TRBD1
J: TRBJ2-1
V: TRBV5-1

DNA: TGCAGCGTTGAGCCGGGGGAATCCCGCTCCTACAATGAGCAGTTCTTC
CDR3: CSVEPGESRSYNEQFF
size: -
D: -
J: TRBJ2-1
V: TRBV29-1

DNA: TGTGCCAGCAGCTTCGAGGGGGTTGGGGCTTTCTTT
CDR3: CASSFEGVGAFF
size: -
D: -
J: TRBJ1-1
V: TRBV7-9

DNA: TGTGCCAGCAGCGATGCCGATGAGCCAAGCTCCTACAATGAGCAGTTCTTC
CDR3: CASSDADEPSSYNEQFF
size: -
D: -
J: TRBJ2-1
V: TRBV9

DNA: TGTGCCAGCAGTTCATCCGGGACAGAAGGAAACACCATATATTTT
CDR3: CASSSSGTEGNTIYF
size: -
D: TRBD1
J: TRBJ1-3
V: TRBV6-1

DNA: TGTGCCAGCTCACCCTCAGGGGATCGGGGCTACACCTTC
CDR3: CASSPSGDRGYTF
size: -
D: -
J: TRBJ1-2
V: TRBV18

DNA: TGTGCCAGCAGCCCCGGGGGGGAAACAGATACGCAGTATTTT
CDR3: CASSPGGETDTQYF
size: few
D: TRBD2
J: TRBJ2-3
V: TRBV6-5

DNA: TGTGCCTGGACCTGGGGGACAGGGCAGCAGTACTTC
CDR3: CAWTWGTGQQYF
size: once
D: TRBD1
J: TRBJ2-7
V: TRBV30

DNA: TGTGCTAGTTCAGGGAGGGAAATGAACACTGAAGCTTTCTTT
CDR3: CASSGREMNTEAFF
size: -
D: -
J: TRBJ1-1
V: TRBV12-5

DNA: TGTGCCAGTAGTGCCGTCGACAGCAGCAATCAGCCCCAGCATTTT
CDR3: CASSAVDSSNQPQHF
size: -
D: -
J: TRBJ1-5
V: TRBV19

DNA: TGTGCCAGCAGTGACACCCCCCAGGGGTCCCATCAGGGCTACACCTTC
CDR3: CASSDTPQGSHQGYTF
size: -
D: -
J: TRBJ1-2
V: TRBV6-4

DNA: TGTGCCAGCAGTTACGATAGAATGTTGGGGGGATCTTTCTTT
CDR3: CASSYDRMLGGSFF
size: -
D: -
J: TRBJ1-1
V: TRBV6-5

DNA: TGCGCCAGCAGCCAAGTTGGTGGGGCAGGGAATGAAAAACTGTTTTTT
CDR3: CASSQVGGAGNEKLFF
size: -
D: -
J: TRBJ1-4
V: TRBV4-3

DNA: TGTGCCAGCAGCCGAAGCATAACCGGGGAGCTGTTTTTT
CDR3: CASSRSITGELFF
size: once
D: -
J: TRBJ2-2
V: TRBV14

DNA: TGTGCCAGCAGCTTATCGGCAACAGTCAATTCACCCCTCCACTTT
CDR3: CASSLSATVNSPLHF
size: -
D: -
J: TRBJ1-6
V: TRBV7-2

DNA: TGTGCCAGCAGCAGATATCGCTCGCGGGGGGGCAGAGATACGCAGTATTTT
CDR3: CASSRYRSRGGRDTQYF
size: -
D: -
J: TRBJ2-3
V: TRBV21-1

DNA: TGTGCCAGCAGCCCGGGACAGGGGCATAACTATGGCTACACCTTC
CDR3: CASSPGQGHNYGYTF
size: few
D: TRBD1
J: TRBJ1-2
V: TRBV7-6

DNA: TGTGCCAGCAATTCCGCGACTGGGAGCTCCTATAATTCACCCCTCCACTTT
CDR3: CASNSATGSSYNSPLHF
size: -
D: -
J: TRBJ1-6
V: TRBV9

DNA: TGTGCCAGCAGCCCCGGACAGGGTTGGGCGAATAATGAAAAACTGTTTTTT
CDR3: CASSPGQGWANNEKLFF
size: -
D: TRBD1
J: TRBJ1-4
V: TRBV13

DNA: TGTGCCAGCAGTCAGGGCCAGGCGCAGTATTTT
CDR3: CASSQGQAQYF
size: once
D: -
J: TRBJ2-3
V: TRBV6-5

DNA: TGTGCCAGCAGCCAGTCCGGGGGTTCTGGAAACACCATATATTTT
CDR3: CASSQSGGSGNTIYF
size: -
D: -
J: TRBJ1-3
V: TRBV4-2

DNA: TGTGCCAGCAGTGAGGGGAGGGCCCTAAGGAGTTCACCCCTCCACTTT
CDR3: CASSEGRALRSSPLHF
size: -
D: -
J: TRBJ1-6
V: TRBV2

DNA: TGTGCCAGCAGCTTCGGGACAGGGGAAACTGAAGCTTTCTTT
CDR3: CASSFGTGETEAFF
size: few
D: TRBD1
J: TRBJ1-1
V: TRBV27

DNA: TGCGCCAGGGGGGACAGGCGGGGGCTAACAGATACGCAGTATTTT
CDR3: CARGDRRGLTDTQYF
size: few
D: -
J: TRBJ2-3
V: TRBV10-1

DNA: TGTGCCATCAGTGACGTGACTAGCGGGTCCTACGAGCAGTACTTC
CDR3: CAISDVTSGSYEQYF
size: -
D: TRBD2
J: TRBJ2-7
V: TRBV10-3

DNA: TGTGCCAGCTCACCTGGCTTGATCGGACAGGGGAACACTGAAGCTTTCTTT
CDR3: CASSPGLIGQGNTEAFF
size: -
D: TRBD1
J: TRBJ1-1
V: TRBV18

DNA: TGTGCCAGCAGTTACTCGACAGGGACTGGAAACACCATATATTTT
CDR3: CASSYSTGTGNTIYF
size: -
D: TRBD1
J: TRBJ1-3
V: TRBV6-5

DNA: TGTGCCAGCAGCTTGGGGGGATCAGGGGCCGATACGAGGGGCGAGCAGTACTTC
CDR3: CASSLGGSGADTRGEQYF
size: once
D: -
J: TRBJ2-7
V: TRBV5-4

DNA: TGCGCCAGCAGCTTCGGGGAAACCATCCCCAACTATGGCTACACCTTC
CDR3: CASSFGETIPNYGYTF
size: few
D: -
J: TRBJ1-2
V: TRBV5-1

DNA: TGTGCCAGCAGTTTTAAACCCGGACAGGGGGCTTCCTACGAGCAGTACTTC
CDR3: CASSFKPGQGASYEQYF
size: few
D: TRBD1
J: TRBJ2-7
V: TRBV27